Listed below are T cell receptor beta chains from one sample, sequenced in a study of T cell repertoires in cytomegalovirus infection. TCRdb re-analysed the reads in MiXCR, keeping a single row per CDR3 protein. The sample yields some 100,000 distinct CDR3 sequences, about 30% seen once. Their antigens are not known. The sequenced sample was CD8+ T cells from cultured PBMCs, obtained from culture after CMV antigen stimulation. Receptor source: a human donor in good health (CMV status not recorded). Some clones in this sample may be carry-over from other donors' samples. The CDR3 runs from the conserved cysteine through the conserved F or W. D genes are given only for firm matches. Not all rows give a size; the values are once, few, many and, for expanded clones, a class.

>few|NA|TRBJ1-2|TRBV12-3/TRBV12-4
TGTGCCAGCAGCCCAACAACCCCGGGTGGAAATGGCTACACCTTC
CASSPTTPGGNGYTF
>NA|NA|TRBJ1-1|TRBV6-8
TGTGCCAGCAGTTACGAAGGGAAAGCTGAAGCTTTCTTT
CASSYEGKAEAFF
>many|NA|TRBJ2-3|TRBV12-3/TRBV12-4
TGTGCCAGCAGCTTCGGCGATACGCAGTATTTT
CASSFGDTQYF
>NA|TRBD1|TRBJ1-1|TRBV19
TGTGCCAGTCTTTCCCAGGGGGCCGACATGAACACTGAAGCTTTCTTT
CASLSQGADMNTEAFF
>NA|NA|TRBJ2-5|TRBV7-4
TGTGCCAGCAGCTTAATATTAGGGTTGGAGACCCAGTACTTC
CASSLILGLETQYF
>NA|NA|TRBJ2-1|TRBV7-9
TGTGCCAGCAGCTTAGGGACGGGGACAAACTACAATGAGCAGTTCTTC
CASSLGTGTNYNEQFF
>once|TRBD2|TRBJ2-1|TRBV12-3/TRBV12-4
TGTGCCAGCAGTCCCCCGACTAGCGGGGGGGTTTACAATAAGCAGTTCTTC
CASSPPTSGGVYNKQFF
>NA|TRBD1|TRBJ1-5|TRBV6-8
TGTGCCAGCAGGAGACAGGGACGCAATCAGCCCCAGCATTTT
CASRRQGRNQPQHF
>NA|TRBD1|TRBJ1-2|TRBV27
TGTGCCAGCAGTTTAACAGGGGACTATGGCTACACCTTC
CASSLTGDYGYTF
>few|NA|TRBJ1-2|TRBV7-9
TGTGCCAGCAGCTTAGCAGGTTCTACTCCTTCTAACTATGGCTACACCTTC
CASSLAGSTPSNYGYTF
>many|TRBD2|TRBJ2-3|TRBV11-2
TGTGCCAGCAGCCCCTCGGGGGGGCTAGCAGATACGCAGTATTTT
CASSPSGGLADTQYF
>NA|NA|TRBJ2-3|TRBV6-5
TGTGCCAGCAACTCGATGCCAGCAACAGATACGCAGTATTTT
CASNSMPATDTQYF
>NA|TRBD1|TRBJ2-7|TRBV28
TGTGCCAGCAGTTTCCAGGGGGCCCACGAGCAGTACTTC
CASSFQGAHEQYF
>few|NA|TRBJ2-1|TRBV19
TGTGCCAGTAGTATAATCCACAATGAGCAGTTCTTC
CASSIIHNEQFF
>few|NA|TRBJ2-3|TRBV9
TGTGCCAGCAGCGCCGGGGGCGGGACAGATACGCAGTATTTT
CASSAGGGTDTQYF
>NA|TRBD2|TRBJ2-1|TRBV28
TGTGCCAGCACCCAGGGACTAGCGGGGTACAATGAGCAGTTCTTC
CASTQGLAGYNEQFF
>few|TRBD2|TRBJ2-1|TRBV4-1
TGTGCCAGCAGCCCGCGGACTAGCGGGAACTACAATGAGCAGTTCTTC
CASSPRTSGNYNEQFF